This T cell receptor beta chain stems from a study of cytomegalovirus exposure and HLA in healthy donors. Points from the study as a whole: Later on, analysis showed that most CMV-associated TCR beta chains appeared to be HLA-restricted.

This clone was seen a single time. Its antigen is not identified. CDR3 size: 14 residues. CDR1 and CDR2 from the germline V gene are ENHRY and SYGVKD. Trimming took 9 bases from V and 3 from J, leaving 17 bases between them. Primers for the PCR totalled 60 Vbeta and 13 Jbeta. Sequencing used immunoSEQ multiplex PCR; TCRdb keeps in-frame clones, though not all of them. Of tens of thousands of clones detected, roughly 60% appear once; the ten largest clones hold 5.5% to 6%. The sequence came from a boy between 10 and 17 years old in good health and CMV-seropositive. The rearrangement links TRBV10-3 to TRBJ1-2; D remains ambiguous. What was sequenced was PBMCs. In DNA form, the CDR3 reads TGTGCCATGAGAAACTCGTCTGGGCACTATGGCTACACCTTC. This gives the protein CAMRNSSGHYGYTF.